The clone carrying this TCR beta chain turned up a few times. Its antigen remains unknown. This record belongs to a study of radiation and T cells in renal cell carcinoma. Study-wide points: From baseline, blood top tumor clonotypes peaked at 2 weeks post-radiation. Pretreatment tumor biopsies were lacking, so baseline clonotypes are unknown.

Time point noted: blood 4 weeks post-SBRT, at nephrectomy. This sample's treatment: 15 Gy SBRT to primary tumor, nephrectomy 4 weeks later. Nephrectomy followed 15 Gy stereotactic body radiation by 4 weeks. Clear cell pathology was present in this patient's renal cell carcinoma. Measured with immunoSEQ multiplex PCR; TCRdb has only the in-frame clones, and not every one. The sample includes tens of thousands of clones, approximately 86% of them seen just once. CDR3 length: 15 residues. CDR1 is SGHTA and CDR2 is FQGTGA in the germline V gene. Trimming at V came to 0 bases and at J to 13 bases, leaving 13 bases not matched to a gene.

The chain employs TRBV7-3 and TRBJ2-3; 7 positions agree with TRBD1. This TCR derives from a man aged 50-60 years with renal cell carcinoma. The sample here was blood, taken from a patient whose treatment included radiotherapy and nephrectomy. CDR3 sequence: CASSLTSLQGSLKYF. CDR3 DNA sequence: TGTGCCAGCAGCTTAACCAGTTTACAGGGGTCCCTTAAGTATTTT.